The 17 T cell receptor beta chains in this list originate from one sample, sequenced in a study of OX40 agonist ivuxolimab in advanced cancers. The protocol was immunoSEQ multiplex PCR, while the TCRdb copy is restricted to in-frame clones and leaves out a portion. The data show 70,000 to 95,000 clones, with approximately 86% seen just once and approximately 1.9% held by the top ten. Source: CD4+ or CD8+ T cells sorted from blood, taken in a trial of the OX40 agonist ivuxolimab. The receptors stem from an adult with an advanced solid tumor such as melanoma, head and neck, liver or kidney cancer.

The chain combines TRBV7-9 with TRBJ2-4, with D hard to call. Per germline, CDR1 SEHNR and CDR2 FQNEAQ (reference sequence). The CDR3 covers 15 residues. Trimming stripped 1 base from V and 0 bases from J, with 7 bases between. CDR3 bases: TGTGCCAGCAGCTTAGGGGGAATAGCCAAAAACATTCAGTACTTC. It yields the protein CASSLGGIAKNIQYF.

This clone occurred a few times. The CDR3 nucleotides read TGCAGTGCCCCCGCGGGGAGAGAAGCTTTCTTT. Translated: CSAPAGREAFF. The V and J genes are TRBV20-1 and TRBJ1-1; D gene uncertain. Germline V gene data show CDR1 as DFQATT and CDR2 as SNEGSKA (reference sequence). The CDR3 loop spans 11 amino acids. Between the trimmed V and J ends, which lost 6 bases and 8 bases, there was a span of 13 bases.

Written as DNA, the CDR3 is TGTGCCAGCAGCTCCCCTAGCGGAGGCACAGATACGCAGTATTTT. The encoded protein is CASSSPSGGTDTQYF. The chain carries TRBV7-3 and TRBJ2-3; TRBD2 matches 7 bases. Germline V lookup: CDR1 SGHTA, CDR2 FQGTGA. The V and J ends lost 4 bases and 1 base, in that order; junction bases with no gene match: 5. The CDR3 has 15 amino acids. Drawing the rest from reference TRBV7-3 and TRBJ2-3, the complete variable domain is GAGVSQTPSNKVTEKGKYVELRCDPISGHTALYWYRQSLGQGPEFLIYFQGTGAADDSGLPNDRFFAVRPEGSVSTLKIQRTERGDSAVYLCASSSPSGGTDTQYFGPGTRLTVL.

This sequence joins TRBV18 and TRBJ2-2, with 13 bases that match TRBD2. This CDR3 is 19 amino acids long. Germline lookup yields CDR1 KGHSH and CDR2 LQKENI. The V gene end was trimmed by 2 bases and the J gene end by 0 bases; junction bases not matched to a gene: 6. The CDR3 sequence is CASSPSRTSGRPNTGELFF. CDR3 bases: TGTGCCAGCTCACCATCAAGGACTAGCGGGAGACCGAACACCGGGGAGCTGTTTTTT.

This sequence joins TRBV19 and TRBJ1-2; no definite D call. CDR1 is LNHDA and CDR2 is SQIVND in the germline V gene (reference sequence). The CDR3 is made up of 14 amino acids. The V and J ends lost 3 bases and 7 bases respectively, with 15 bases between them. CDR3: CASSISASESGYTF. CDR3 bases: TGTGCCAGTAGTATTTCGGCCAGCGAGTCTGGCTACACCTTC.

The V gene is TRBV7-8, the J gene TRBJ1-1; D not certain. CDR1 and CDR2 (germline): SGHVS, FQNEAQ. The V end was cut by 4 bases, the J end by 11 bases, with 14 bases between. The CDR3 is made up of 12 amino acids. The CDR3 DNA sequence: TGTGCCAGCAGCTCCGGCGCCAAGATCGCTTTCTTT. Translated, it gives CASSSGAKIAFF.

The genes are TRBV19 and TRBJ2-2; TRBD2 is a possible D gene (6 bases). The germline V and J ends were trimmed by 6 bases and 1 base, with 6 bases remaining between them. The CDR3 has 13 amino acids. Per the germline V gene, CDR1 is LNHDA and CDR2 is SQIVND (reference sequence). The CDR3 here is CASREGNTGELFF. CDR3 DNA sequence: TGTGCCAGTAGGGAGGGGAACACCGGGGAGCTGTTTTTT.

The rearrangement links TRBV29-1 to TRBJ2-2; D ambiguous. Trimming shortened V by 3 bases and J by 2 bases, and 10 bases separated the two germline ends. Germline loops: CDR1 SQVTM, CDR2 ANQGSEA. This CDR3 is 14 amino acids long. CDR3 nucleotides: TGCAGCGTTGACGCGCTAGGCAACACCGGGGAGCTGTTTTTT. Translating gives CSVDALGNTGELFF.

This chain joins TRBV9 and TRBJ2-7; maybe TRBD1 (5 bases). V was shortened by 0 bases and J by 6 bases, with 16 bases between the two germline ends. CDR1 and CDR2 from the germline V gene are SGDLS and YYNGEE. This CDR3 has 15 residues. In DNA form, the CDR3 reads TGTGCCAGCAGCGTAGCCGGCAGGGCCCCCGGCGAGCAGTACTTC. Its protein is CASSVAGRAPGEQYF.

This clone occurred once. This chain joins TRBV30 and TRBJ2-5; TRBD1 matches at 7 bases. J lost 5 bases, V lost 3 bases, and 3 bases had no gene match. Germline lookup yields CDR1 GTSNPN and CDR2 SVGIG (reference sequence). There are 12 residues in the CDR3. CDR3 bases: TGTGCCTGGAGACAGGGGATGGAGACCCAGTACTTC. It encodes CAWRQGMETQYF.

The chain combines TRBV7-2 with TRBJ1-4, with 11 bases identical to TRBD1. Germline lookup yields CDR1 SGHTA and CDR2 FQGNSA. The CDR3 is 14 residues long. Trimming at V came to 5 bases and at J to 7 bases, leaving 3 bases not matched to a gene. This chain's CDR3 is CASSRDRGFEKLFF. CDR3 sequence (DNA): TGTGCCAGCAGCCGGGACAGGGGGTTTGAAAAACTGTTTTTT.

The V call is TRBV2, the J call TRBJ1-2; D ambiguous. Germline V lookup: CDR1 SNHLY, CDR2 FYNNEI. Trimming shortened V by 7 bases and J by 1 base, and 19 bases separated the two germline ends. This CDR3 region has 16 residues. The CDR3 spells CASNPGRVGSNYGYTF. CDR3 nucleotide sequence: TGTGCCAGCAACCCGGGTAGGGTCGGAAGTAACTATGGCTACACCTTC.

Only one count was recorded for this clone. This chain joins TRBV7-9 and TRBJ1-4; no definite D call. The ends were cut back, 3 bases at V and 0 bases at J, with 8 bases in the middle. The CDR3 runs 15 residues. Germline V gene lookup returns CDR1 SEHNR and CDR2 FQNEAQ (reference sequence). CDR3 protein: CASSLRQATNEKLFF. The CDR3 coding sequence is TGTGCCAGCAGCTTGCGTCAGGCAACTAATGAAAAACTGTTTTTT.

The CDR3 DNA reads TGCGCCAGCAGCTTGGCAACAGGAGGGGAGACCCAGTACTTC. Translated: CASSLATGGETQYF. The chain couples TRBV5-1 to TRBJ2-5, with D possibly being TRBD2 (6 bases). Germline CDR1 SGHRS, CDR2 YFSETQ. Trimming took 0 bases from V and 5 from J, leaving 11 bases between them. The CDR3 is 14 amino acids.

This chain connects TRBV7-2 to TRBJ2-3; possibly TRBD1 for D (6 bases). The CDR3 length is 14 residues. Germline V gene lookup returns CDR1 SGHTA and CDR2 FQGNSA. Trimming took 6 bases from V and 2 from J, leaving 12 bases between them. The CDR3 DNA reads TGTGCCAGCAGACCCAGGGGCCTCACAGATACGCAGTATTTT. The encoded protein is CASRPRGLTDTQYF.

This chain connects TRBV5-1 to TRBJ1-1; 8 positions agree with TRBD1. Germline V gene sequence: CDR1 SGHRS, CDR2 YFSETQ. V dropped 4 bases and J dropped 3; count of bases not matched to a gene: 11. This CDR3 has 16 residues. The CDR3 DNA is TGCGCCAGCAGCACCCAACCAGGGGGCTGGGACACTGAAGCTTTCTTT. Its translation: CASSTQPGGWDTEAFF.

The rearrangement links TRBV25-1 to TRBJ1-2, with 7 bases lining up with TRBD1. The ends lost 4 bases at V and 7 bases at J; junction bases unmatched: 3. Germline V gives CDR1 MGHDK, CDR2 SYGVNS. The CDR3 covers 12 residues. CDR3 sequence reads: CASSAAGGGYTF. CDR3 sequence (DNA): TGTGCCAGCAGTGCCGCAGGGGGTGGCTACACCTTC.